These 32 T cell receptor beta chains came from one sample sequenced in a study of blood T cell repertoires in COVID-19 (dated by TCRdb to the early 2020s). Receptor amplification or capture employed the immunoSEQ multiplex PCR assay. TCRdb obtained this table from immuneACCESS and retained in-frame rearrangements with V and J assigned. These tables miss some clones; where compared with another copy, unresolved V genes account for less than half of the shortfall, and the remainder is unexplained. The sample has more than 200,000 clones on record, less than 85% of them singletons. The ten largest account for 4.9% of the sample. Sequencing was carried out using peripheral blood. The receptor set was obtained from a woman of 80 years or more with active or convalescent COVID-19.

The J gene is TRBJ2-3, the V gene TRBV25-1; 8 bases are a match to TRBD2. The CDR3 extends over 18 amino acids. Trimming removed 1 base from V and 2 bases from J; junction bases left unmatched: 11. The germline CDR1 and CDR2 sequences are MGHDK and SYGVNS. The CDR3 loop reads CASSEWGGRAGDTDTQYF. The CDR3 nucleotides read TGTGCCAGCAGTGAATGGGGTGGTCGAGCGGGGGACACAGATACGCAGTATTTT.

This clone was picked up many times. V and J are TRBV19 and TRBJ1-5, with 7 bases that match TRBD1. The germline gives CDR1 LNHDA, CDR2 SQIVND (reference sequence). CDR3 length: 15 residues. The ends lost 4 bases at V and 2 bases at J; junction bases unmatched: 5. The CDR3 spells CASSTTGLGNQPQHF. The CDR3 bases are TGTGCCAGTAGTACGACAGGGCTCGGCAATCAGCCCCAGCATTTT.

This chain links TRBV28 with TRBJ1-2; TRBD1 matches 8 bases. J was trimmed by 7 bases and V by 6 bases; bases with no gene match: 4. This CDR3 is built from 12 residues. Germline V lookup: CDR1 MDHEN, CDR2 SYDVKM. The CDR3 coding sequence is TGTGCCAGCAGGTCGACAGGGGCTGGCTACACCTTC. Translated, it gives CASRSTGAGYTF.

The J gene is TRBJ2-3, the V gene TRBV5-1, with 9 bases matching TRBD1. Trimming removed 4 bases from V and 3 bases from J; junction bases left unmatched: 9. Germline CDR1 reads SGHRS; CDR2 reads YFSETQ. The CDR3 has 16 amino acids. CDR3 in DNA: TGCGCCAGCAGCCCATATAGACAGGGGGGGACAGATACGCAGTATTTT. Its protein is CASSPYRQGGTDTQYF.

The chain couples TRBV12-3 or TRBV12-4 to TRBJ1-2; no reliable D call. The CDR3 contains 12 residues. The ends were cut back, 3 bases at V and 0 bases at J, with 2 bases in the middle. In DNA, the CDR3 is TGTGCCAGCAGTTTTACTAACTATGGCTACACCTTC. Residues: CASSFTNYGYTF.

J is TRBJ2-3 and V is TRBV9; 8 positions agree with TRBD1. Unmatched junction bases numbered 6, after V lost 4 bases and J lost 5 bases. CDR1 is SGDLS, CDR2 YYNGEE, per germline. The CDR3 consists of 14 residues. CDR3 sequence reads: CASSRTGRKDTQYF. In nucleotides, the CDR3 is TGTGCCAGCAGCCGGACAGGGCGGAAAGATACGCAGTATTTT.

The chain recombines TRBV5-1 with TRBJ2-1; TRBD2 matches at 9 bases. This CDR3 region has 15 residues. The germline gives CDR1 SGHRS, CDR2 YFSETQ. With 5 bases clipped from V and 7 bases from J, the junction kept 10 bases outside the gene matches. CDR3 loop: CASSHATSGGNEQFF. The DNA for the CDR3 is TGCGCCAGCAGTCATGCGACTAGCGGAGGAAATGAGCAGTTCTTC.

V and J are TRBV7-9 and TRBJ1-2; 7 bases align to TRBD1. This CDR3 comprises 14 residues. Germline CDR1 and CDR2: SEHNR and FQNEAQ (reference sequence). V lost 8 bases to trimming and J lost 2 bases; unmatched junction nucleotides: 8. CDR3 protein: CASGTPGQNYGYTF. The CDR3 DNA follows: TGTGCCAGCGGGACACCGGGACAGAACTATGGCTACACCTTC.

This chain uses TRBV29-1 with TRBJ2-7; D unresolved. The CDR3 has 13 residues. Trimming took off 2 bases at V and 3 bases at J, with 11 bases between the two ends. Germline-derived CDR1 and CDR2 are SQVTM and ANQGSEA. The chain's CDR3 is CSVEHDKNYEQYF. The CDR3 DNA reads TGCAGCGTTGAACACGACAAGAACTACGAGCAGTACTTC.

V gene TRBV5-1 combines with J gene TRBJ1-6; weak D call: TRBD1 (6 bases). V was shortened by 1 base and J by 7 bases, with 9 bases between the two germline ends. Germline CDR1 is SGHRS and CDR2 is YFSETQ. This CDR3 has 14 residues. CDR3 nucleotide sequence: TGCGCCAGCAGCTTGCCAGGGGAGAATTCACCCCTCCACTTT. This encodes CASSLPGENSPLHF.

The chain links TRBV18 to TRBJ1-1, with D possibly TRBD1 on 5 matching bases. CDR3 length: 13 amino acids. The V end lost 3 bases, the J end lost 3 bases, and 8 bases lay between the germline ends. Germline CDR1 and CDR2: KGHSH and LQKENI. CDR3 nucleotides: TGTGCCAGCTCACCCGGACAAGACACTGAAGCTTTCTTT. Encoded protein: CASSPGQDTEAFF.

The chain has TRBV10-2 and TRBJ1-5, with D unclear. V lost 3 bases and J lost 3, with 9 bases in between. The CDR3 sequence is 14 residues long. Germline loops: CDR1 WSHSY, CDR2 SAAADI. The CDR3 nucleotides are TGCGCCAGCAGTGAAAGCGGGCTCAATCAGCCCCAGCATTTT. This translates into CASSESGLNQPQHF.

This rearrangement joins TRBV5-1 to TRBJ2-7; 8 bases are a match to TRBD2. The V and J ends lost 2 bases and 2 bases, in that order; junction bases with no gene match: 3. The CDR3 consists of 14 residues. CDR1 SGHRS and CDR2 YFSETQ come from the germline V gene. The CDR3 bases are TGCGCCAGCAGCTTAAGGACTAGCCCCTACGAGCAGTACTTC. Its translation is CASSLRTSPYEQYF.

V and J are TRBV5-4 and TRBJ1-1; unclear D gene. Germline V lookup: CDR1 SGHNT, CDR2 YYREEE (reference sequence). Between the trimmed V and J ends, which lost 3 bases and 6 bases, there was a span of 12 bases. The CDR3 contains 13 residues. In DNA, the CDR3 is TGTGCCAGCAGCTCCGGAGTGGTATCTGAAGCTTTCTTT. This encodes CASSSGVVSEAFF.

The chain joins TRBV19 to TRBJ1-1; the D gene is possibly TRBD1 (5 bases). Germline V gene sequence: CDR1 LNHDA, CDR2 SQIVND (reference sequence). The V end lost 3 bases, the J end lost 5 bases, and 16 bases lay between the germline ends. There are 15 residues in the CDR3. CDR3 DNA: TGTGCCAGTAGTATTAAGGGGTGGAGTTTGACTGAAGCTTTCTTT. This encodes CASSIKGWSLTEAFF.

This clone occurred once. The V call is TRBV29-1, the J call TRBJ2-1; 9 bases align to TRBD2. This CDR3 is 15 amino acids long. With 3 bases clipped from V and 8 bases from J, the junction kept 11 bases outside the gene matches. Germline loops: CDR1 SQVTM, CDR2 ANQGSEA. CDR3 region: CSVELAGGTGYEQFF. The DNA for the CDR3 is TGCAGCGTTGAGCTCGCGGGGGGGACTGGATATGAGCAGTTCTTC.

This clone was observed a few times. The genes are TRBV2 and TRBJ1-6, with unresolved D. The CDR3 totals 13 residues. Germline loops: CDR1 SNHLY, CDR2 FYNNEI. Trimming removed 4 bases from V and 8 bases from J, with 9 bases in between. This chain's CDR3 is CASSGDGDSPLHF. The CDR3 DNA is TGTGCCAGCAGTGGAGACGGGGATTCACCCCTCCACTTT.

This clone has a handful of counts. The DNA of the CDR3 is TGCGCCAGCAGGCACCTCGGGACAGGGGGGTACGAGCAGTACTTC. Its protein product is CASRHLGTGGYEQYF. The chain employs TRBV10-2 and TRBJ2-7; TRBD1 matches at 11 bases. The CDR3 runs 15 residues. Germline values: CDR1 WSHSY, CDR2 SAAADI. After removal of 6 bases from V and 4 bases from J, the junction contained 8 bases not matched to a gene.

This chain links TRBV15 with TRBJ1-4; 8 bases are a match to TRBD1. The CDR3 spans 17 residues. Germline values: CDR1 LNHNV, CDR2 YYDKDF (reference sequence). V dropped 5 bases and J dropped 3; count of bases not matched to a gene: 11. As DNA, the CDR3 is TGTGCCACCAGCCTCCGGACAGGGAGCTCAGCTAATGAAAAACTGTTTTTT. This codes for CATSLRTGSSANEKLFF.

This clone came up many times. The J gene is TRBJ1-2, the V gene TRBV5-4; 9 bases are a match to TRBD1. Germline trimming cut 0 bases from V and 7 bases from J; bases unmatched to any gene: 13. CDR1 and CDR2 (germline): SGHNT, YYREEE (reference sequence). CDR3 length: 17 residues. This CDR3 is CASSLAVGTGSLGGYTF. The CDR3 coding sequence is TGTGCCAGCAGCTTGGCCGTGGGGACAGGGTCCCTCGGTGGCTACACCTTC.

This clone was recorded once. The V call is TRBV3-1 (or the pseudogene TRBV3-2), the J call TRBJ2-1; TRBD1 might be the D (5 bases). This CDR3 has 15 residues. The germline CDR1 and CDR2 sequences are LGHDT and YNNKEL (reference sequence). V was cut by 1 base and J by 8 bases, with 15 bases left in between. CDR3 nucleotide sequence: TGTGCCAGCAGCCAAGGGGTCCAGGGTGGCTATGAGCAGTTCTTC. This sequence encodes CASSQGVQGGYEQFF.

This clone was picked up one time. The chain joins TRBV3-1 (or the pseudogene TRBV3-2) to TRBJ2-3; 9 bases align to TRBD2. V trimming: 4 bases; J trimming: 0 bases; junction bases outside the gene matches: 5. CDR3 length: 16 residues. Germline V gene sequence: CDR1 LGHDT, CDR2 YNNKEL (reference sequence). Written as DNA, the CDR3 is TGTGCCAGCAGCCCATTAGCGGGGGAGAGCACAGATACGCAGTATTTT. The encoded protein is CASSPLAGESTDTQYF.

The chain joins TRBV6-4 to TRBJ2-1; TRBD2 is a possible D gene (6 bases). The CDR3 has 18 amino acids. Germline V lookup: CDR1 MRHNA, CDR2 SNTAGT. V was cut by 4 bases and J by 0 bases, with 19 bases left in between. The CDR3 DNA reads as TGTGCCAGCAGTGCCCACTCCGGGACTTCTAGCTCCTACAATGAGCAGTTCTTC. This codes for CASSAHSGTSSSYNEQFF.

The V gene is TRBV19, the J gene TRBJ1-1; possible D gene TRBD1, 5 bases. Trimming stripped 0 bases from V and 3 bases from J, with 11 bases between. Germline V CDR1 and CDR2: LNHDA, SQIVND (reference sequence). The CDR3 totals 15 residues. CDR3 bases: TGTGCCAGTAGTATAGATCACGGGGGGGACACTGAAGCTTTCTTT. This translates into CASSIDHGGDTEAFF.

This clone was picked up one time. The V and J genes are TRBV5-1 and TRBJ2-3, with TRBD1 as a possible D gene (6 bases). Germline CDR1 SGHRS, CDR2 YFSETQ. V was cut by 0 bases and J by 2 bases, with 7 bases left in between. The CDR3 length is 14 residues. Written as DNA, the CDR3 is TGCGCCAGCAGCTTGGACAGGGTCACAGATACGCAGTATTTT. Residues: CASSLDRVTDTQYF.

The gene calls are TRBV2 and TRBJ2-5; 7 bases fit TRBD1. V was pared by 7 bases and J by 6 bases, with 8 bases of the junction left unmatched. Germline CDR1 SNHLY, CDR2 FYNNEI. The CDR3 totals 13 residues. In DNA, the CDR3 is TGTGCCAGCACTTTTGACAGGGAGCAGACCCAGTACTTC. Amino acid sequence: CASTFDREQTQYF.

Concerning this clone itself: At one end, the junction sequence differs from germline, possibly due to a read error. CDR3 in amino acids: CASSYLQTGGHPIYF. DNA for the CDR3: TGTGCCAGCAGTTACCTTCAGACAGGGGGCCATCCCATTTACTTC. The genes are TRBV6-5 and TRBJ1-2, with 10 bases identical to TRBD1. CDR3 length equals 15 residues. The V gene's germline CDR1 is MNHEY and CDR2 SVGAGI.

The chain uses TRBV3-1 (or the pseudogene TRBV3-2) and TRBJ2-5, with D tentatively TRBD1 (5 bases). Between the trimmed V and J ends, which lost 2 bases and 3 bases, there was a span of 13 bases. The CDR3 has 15 amino acids. Germline CDR1 LGHDT, CDR2 YNNKEL (reference sequence). The CDR3, as DNA: TGTGCCAGCAGCCAATGGCAGGGATCAGAAGAGACCCAGTACTTC. This gives the protein CASSQWQGSEETQYF.

In this sample, this clone turned up once. This chain uses TRBV5-1 with TRBJ2-7; 9 bases agree with TRBD1. Trimming took 0 bases from V and 4 from J; bases not matched to a gene: 2. CDR1 SGHRS and CDR2 YFSETQ come from the germline V gene. This CDR3 region has 14 residues. This CDR3 reads CASSLGQGGYEQYF. CDR3 DNA sequence: TGCGCCAGCAGCTTGGGACAGGGGGGGTACGAGCAGTACTTC.

J is TRBJ1-3 and V is TRBV28, with D maybe TRBD1 (6 bases). The ends were cut back, 5 bases at V and 7 bases at J, with 12 bases in the middle. The length of the CDR3 is 13 residues. Per germline, CDR1 MDHEN and CDR2 SYDVKM. The CDR3 DNA reads as TGTGCCAGCAGTGGGGGCCAAGGTAACACCATATATTTT. It encodes CASSGGQGNTIYF.

The chain employs TRBV4-1 and TRBJ2-1; a possible D gene is TRBD2 (5 bases). V was clipped by 0 bases and J by 2 bases, with 8 bases between them. Germline values: CDR1 MGHRA, CDR2 YSYEKL. The CDR3 has 15 amino acids. CDR3: CASSQETGTYNEQFF. Here the CDR3 DNA reads TGCGCCAGCAGCCAAGAAACGGGAACCTACAATGAGCAGTTCTTC.

This rearrangement joins TRBV2 to TRBJ2-7, with 9 positions matching TRBD1. The CDR3 length is 14 residues. Unmatched junction bases numbered 5, after V lost 7 bases and J lost 1 base. Per the germline V gene, CDR1 is SNHLY and CDR2 is FYNNEI. DNA for the CDR3: TGTGCCAGCAATACAGGGGGCGCATCCTACGAGCAGTACTTC. Its translation is CASNTGGASYEQYF.